Included here is one T cell receptor (beta chain) sequence, with context. Its antigen is currently not known. Base quality data are lacking; no much larger clone is found one base away. The CDR3 regions of human TCRbeta chains were analyzed by immunosequencing. The paper's processing steps were these. TCRs in the repertoires were matched against a reference library of SARS-CoV-2-specific TCRs that had been generated with the MIRA antigen-specificity platform. Breadth meant the fraction of unique TCRs that were SARS-CoV-2-associated, whereas depth meant the fraction of total T cells that were SARS-CoV-2-associated. Using the MIRA data, every spike-specific TCR was mapped to the spike region that the TCR reacted to and assigned to either a CD4 or a CD8 class. Log10-transformed breadth and depth values were compared by one-way ANOVA with Sidak's multiple comparisons tests. In TCRdb, the immuneACCESS table is reduced to in-frame sequences with V and J assigned. These tables do not hold every clone; where another copy was compared, an unresolved V gene accounts for under half, and the others remain unexplained. That table gives V, J and clone size, and the DNA gave D and trimming. Present in this sample are about 210,000 clones, about 94% of which were seen just once. The ten most abundant clones make up over 1.5% of the sample.

The source of the sample is a study of T cell responses to AZD1222 COVID-19 vaccine (TCRdb year 2021). Turning to the overall study: A total of just over 230 trial participants underwent TCR sequencing, of whom 200 to 220 received two doses of AZD1222 and some 25 received two doses of the MenACWY control vaccine. Trial participants were enrolled by age into 18-55, 56-69 and 70-plus year subgroups, with about 150, 27 and 61 TCR-sequenced participants respectively. Points the paper makes about the study in general: Because no day 14 peak-response samples were available, repertoires were characterized only after the peak T cell response. In the small 56-69-year group, the increase in depth fell short of significance, most likely because of low power. Epitopes outside the regions mutated in the B.1.351 and B.1.1.7 variants were reportedly recognized by nearly half of the unique spike-specific TCRs. A significant rise in spike-specific TCR breadth and depth was observed after two AZD1222 doses relative to day 0 and relative to MenACWY recipients. Most participants were white British and females outnumbered males, and the authors suggested that clonal diversity may have been underestimated. Vaccine-associated CD4 TCRs spanned the whole spike protein, with dominant responses in regions 160-218 and 743-854. Conclusions about previously exposed vaccinees were limited because only a handful of AZD1222 recipients were SARS-CoV-2 seropositive at baseline.

Read against the paper, the sample's time point label means: about 28 days (+/-7) after the second vaccine dose. The treatment or condition label corresponds to: meningococcal conjugate vaccine given as trial control. Vaccinee samples were obtained from the UK trials COV001 and COV002, which included a single-blind randomized controlled phase 2/3 trial of AZD1222 (ChAdOx1 nCoV-19) in healthy adults. For TCRbeta chain sequencing, PBMC samples from trial participants were taken at day 0 and at day 28 after the second dose. Specimen: peripheral blood, collected 28 days after the second dose of the MenACWY control vaccine. The receptor was isolated from an adult who received the MenACWY meningococcal vaccine as a control.

The base sequence is TGTGCCAGCAGCTTGGACAGCCGAGGGGAGCAGTACTTC. Translation gives CASSLDSRGEQYF. The chain couples TRBV7-8 to TRBJ2-7; TRBD1 is possibly the D segment (6 matching bases). CDR1 and CDR2 were assigned from the germline V gene as SGHVS and FQNEAQ. V is shortened by 3 bases, J by 7 bases, and the region joining them spans 13 bases. Including the terminal cysteine and phenylalanine, the CDR3 comprises 13 residues. Just CDR3 DNA is preserved here, 39 bases in frame from base 1. Reference TRBV7-8 and TRBJ2-7 genes cover what lies past the CDR3, so the full variable domain is GAGVSQSPRYKVAKRGQDVALRCDPISGHVSLFWYQQALGQGPEFLTYFQNEAQLDKSGLPSDRFFAERPEGSVSTLKIQRTQQEDSAVYLCASSLDSRGEQYFGPGTRLTVT.